This T cell receptor beta chain was sequenced in a study of radiation and T cells in renal cell carcinoma. Study-wide results and limits: From baseline, blood top tumor clonotypes peaked at 2 weeks post-radiation. Without pretreatment biopsies, baseline tumor clonotype presence was undetermined.

The CDR3 sequence is 14 residues long. The V gene's germline CDR1 is SGDLS and CDR2 YYNGEE. The V gene lost 0 bases and the J gene lost 3 bases, with 9 bases spanning the gap. Comments on this clone: Its antigen is undetermined.

As for time point: blood 4 weeks post-SBRT, at nephrectomy. The sample's treatment: 15 Gy SBRT to primary tumor, nephrectomy 4 weeks later. Nephrectomy followed 15 Gy stereotactic body radiation by 4 weeks. Radiation-treated patients gave blood at baseline, week 2 and week 4. The assay was immunoSEQ multiplex PCR, and TCRdb's table has in-frame clones only and misses some. The sample includes about 77,000 clones, 70% to 90% of them seen just once. The sequencing used blood, collected from a patient whose treatment included radiotherapy and nephrectomy. This clonotype originated in a woman aged 55-69 years with renal cell carcinoma. The chain uses TRBV9 and TRBJ1-1, with D unresolved. The CDR3 region has the DNA TGTGCCAGCAGCGTAGGCTTTGGGGACACTGAAGCTTTCTTT. Translating it yields CASSVGFGDTEAFF.